Listed here are 26 T cell receptor beta chains from one sample, sequenced in a study of blood T cell repertoires in COVID-19. Profiled with immunoSEQ multiplex PCR; TCRdb holds only in-frame clones, not every one. The sample yields approximately 270,000 clones, just over 85% seen once. Sequenced: peripheral blood. The source is a man at least 80 years old with acute or convalescent COVID-19.

This clone was counted only a few times. The chain combines TRBV19 with TRBJ2-7; 7 bases are shared with TRBD1. Trimming removed 4 bases from V and 7 bases from J; junction bases left unmatched: 16. The germline gives CDR1 LNHDA, CDR2 SQIVND (reference sequence). The CDR3 runs to 16 residues. CDR3: CASSTYRDSVPREQYF. CDR3 sequence (DNA): TGTGCCAGTAGTACCTACCGGGACAGTGTCCCGAGGGAGCAGTACTTC.

The chain uses TRBV10-3 and TRBJ1-4; 8 bases match TRBD1. CDR1 and CDR2 from the germline V gene are ENHRY and SYGVKD. Trimming cost V 6 bases and J 3 bases; bases outside gene matches: 3. This CDR3 is built from 14 residues. CDR3 sequence (DNA): TGTGCCATCAGGCAGGGGGCGGCTAATGAAAAACTGTTTTTT. Translated, it gives CAIRQGAANEKLFF.

J is TRBJ1-3 and V is TRBV5-6; TRBD1 might be the D (6 bases). Germline lookup yields CDR1 SGHDT and CDR2 YYEEEE. Trimming shortened V by 4 bases and J by 4 bases, and 15 bases separated the two germline ends. The CDR3 runs to 15 residues. Here the CDR3 DNA reads TGTGCCAGCAGCCAAAACAGGGTGGAGGGAAACACCATATATTTT. This encodes CASSQNRVEGNTIYF.

V is TRBV12-5 and J is TRBJ2-7, with 7 bases matching TRBD1. Germline CDR1 is LGHNT and CDR2 is FRNRAP. The CDR3 is 15 amino acids. The ends lost 3 bases at V and 1 base at J; junction bases unmatched: 6. CDR3 residues: CASGFQRQGSYEQYF. CDR3 nucleotides: TGTGCTAGTGGTTTCCAGAGACAGGGATCCTACGAGCAGTACTTC.

The chain carries TRBV4-3 and TRBJ2-2; a weak D match, TRBD1 (6 bases). Germline V gene sequence: CDR1 LGHNA, CDR2 YSLEER. This CDR3 comprises 14 residues. Trimming removed 3 bases from V and 4 bases from J, with 9 bases in between. The CDR3 sequence: CASSQGTLTGELFF. In DNA form, the CDR3 reads TGCGCCAGCAGCCAGGGGACACTCACCGGGGAGCTGTTTTTT.

The chain has TRBV24-1 and TRBJ2-5, with D perhaps TRBD2 (6 bases). The germline gives CDR1 KGHDR, CDR2 SFDVKD. CDR3 size: 15 residues. Trimming cost V 0 bases and J 5 bases, with 12 bases left between them. The DNA of the CDR3 is TGTGCCACCAGTGATTTGCCGGGGGAAACGGAGACCCAGTACTTC. Translating gives CATSDLPGETETQYF.

The chain carries TRBV2 and TRBJ2-2; weak D call: TRBD2 (7 bases). Germline CDR1 reads SNHLY; CDR2 reads FYNNEI. This CDR3 is 15 amino acids long. V was clipped by 7 bases and J by 4 bases, with 16 bases between them. In nucleotides, the CDR3 is TGTGCCAGCAAGGGGGAGGGGTTAGCCACCGGGGAGCTGTTTTTT. Amino acid sequence: CASKGEGLATGELFF.

This sequence joins TRBV19 and TRBJ2-1; 7 nucleotides match TRBD1. The CDR3 is 13 amino acids. Germline V gene data show CDR1 as LNHDA and CDR2 as SQIVND (reference sequence). Unmatched junction bases numbered 9, after V lost 4 bases and J lost 12 bases. As DNA, the CDR3 is TGTGCCAGTAGTAAAGGACAGGAGTTGACGCAGTTCTTC. This sequence encodes CASSKGQELTQFF. Drawing the rest from reference TRBV19 and TRBJ2-1, the complete variable domain is DGGITQSPKYLFRKEGQNVTLSCEQNLNHDAMYWYRQDPGQGLRLIYYSQIVNDFQKGDIAEGYSVSREKKESFPLTVTSAQKNPTAFYLCASSKGQELTQFFGPGTRLTVL.

The chain has TRBV27 and TRBJ2-5; D is uncertain. Trimming stripped 3 bases from V and 4 bases from J, with 18 bases between. Germline loops: CDR1 MNHEY, CDR2 SMNVEV (reference sequence). This CDR3 region has 16 residues. CDR3 nucleotides: TGTGCCAGCAGTTTGGCTGGGCAGCCCGTCCGAGAGACCCAGTACTTC. Encoded protein: CASSLAGQPVRETQYF.

The V call is TRBV7-2, the J call TRBJ2-7; the match to TRBD2 covers 12 bases. The germline CDR1 and CDR2 sequences are SGHTA and FQGNSA. This CDR3 is 16 amino acids long. Unmatched junction bases numbered 11, after V lost 6 bases and J lost 5 bases. This CDR3 is CASRSQPGLAGHEQYF. The CDR3 region has the DNA TGTGCCAGCAGGTCGCAGCCGGGACTAGCGGGTCACGAGCAGTACTTC.

This chain links TRBV2 with TRBJ2-5; 8 positions match TRBD1. This CDR3 comprises 13 residues. J gave up 5 bases and V 5 bases, and 4 bases lay outside the gene matches. Germline CDR1 SNHLY, CDR2 FYNNEI. CDR3 in amino acids: CASSRQGYETQYF. The CDR3 region has the DNA TGTGCCAGCAGTCGACAGGGGTACGAGACCCAGTACTTC.

The chain combines TRBV5-1 with TRBJ2-2; 7 positions match TRBD2. The CDR3 consists of 18 residues. Per germline, CDR1 SGHRS and CDR2 YFSETQ. The ends lost 2 bases at V and 2 bases at J; junction bases unmatched: 12. The CDR3 region has the DNA TGCGCCAGCAGCTTAGGGGACTACCTCATATCAAACACCGGGGAGCTGTTTTTT. Its translation is CASSLGDYLISNTGELFF.

A single count supports this clone. The chain uses TRBV4-1 and TRBJ2-7, with TRBD1 as a possible D gene (6 bases). CDR1 is MGHRA, CDR2 YSYEKL, per germline. V lost 4 bases, J lost 1 base, and 20 bases lay in between. The CDR3 is 17 residues long. CDR3 in amino acids: CASSPYPATGPSYEQYF. CDR3 coding DNA: TGCGCCAGCAGCCCCTACCCCGCTACAGGGCCGTCCTACGAGCAGTACTTC.

The chain carries TRBV6-5 and TRBJ1-6; D is uncertain. The V end lost 6 bases, the J end lost 1 base, and 7 bases lay between the germline ends. This CDR3 has 14 residues. Germline lookup yields CDR1 MNHEY and CDR2 SVGAGI. The CDR3 spells CASRSGSYNSPLHF. The CDR3 DNA reads as TGTGCCAGCAGGTCGGGATCCTATAATTCACCCCTCCACTTT.

The gene calls are TRBV2 and TRBJ2-3; 8 nucleotides agree with TRBD1. The germline V gene has CDR1 SNHLY and CDR2 FYNNEI. The CDR3 sequence is 16 residues long. The ends lost 3 bases at V and 2 bases at J; junction bases unmatched: 7. In nucleotides, the CDR3 is TGTGCCAGCAGTGACGCGACAGGGGCGGACACAGATACGCAGTATTTT. This encodes CASSDATGADTDTQYF.

The rearrangement uses TRBV10-1 and TRBJ1-5; TRBD1 might be the D (6 bases). The germline V gene has CDR1 WNHNN and CDR2 SYGVQD (reference sequence). Trimming removed 2 bases from V and 9 bases from J, with 17 bases in between. The CDR3 consists of 15 residues. The CDR3 coding sequence is TGCGCCAGCAGTGAGCCGGGGACACCGGAGTGGCCCCAGCATTTT. This encodes CASSEPGTPEWPQHF.

This clone was seen once. The CDR3 spells CASSYPPDRKNSNQPQHF. The CDR3 coding sequence is TGTGCCAGCAGTTACCCCCCGGACAGGAAGAATAGCAATCAGCCCCAGCATTTT. The V gene is TRBV28, the J gene TRBJ1-5; 7 nucleotides align to TRBD1. CDR1 and CDR2 from the germline V gene are MDHEN and SYDVKM. The V and J ends lost 4 bases and 0 bases, in that order; junction bases with no gene match: 12. The CDR3 has 18 amino acids.

J is TRBJ1-3 and V is TRBV6-5; D gene unclear. Germline V gene data show CDR1 as MNHEY and CDR2 as SVGAGI. CDR3 length: 13 residues. Trimming took 7 bases from V and 11 from J, leaving 18 bases between them. The CDR3 DNA sequence: TGTGCCAGCACCAGTCAAGAAAAGAGGGCCATATATTTT. Encoded protein: CASTSQEKRAIYF.

The V and J genes are TRBV7-3 and TRBJ1-3; D uncertain. This CDR3 is 10 amino acids long. Trimming pared 6 bases from V and 8 bases from J, leaving 5 bases between. The germline V gene has CDR1 SGHTA and CDR2 FQGTGA. The CDR3 bases are TGTGCCAGCAGATTCTACACCATATATTTT. Its protein product is CASRFYTIYF. Using reference TRBV7-3 and TRBJ1-3 for the parts outside the CDR3, the full variable domain is GAGVSQTPSNKVTEKGKYVELRCDPISGHTALYWYRQSLGQGPEFLIYFQGTGAADDSGLPNDRFFAVRPEGSVSTLKIQRTERGDSAVYLCASRFYTIYFGEGSWLTVV.

The chain employs TRBV6-2 or TRBV6-3 and TRBJ2-5; 8 bases align to TRBD1. The CDR3 consists of 16 residues. Trimming at V came to 2 bases and at J to 0 bases, leaving 5 bases not matched to a gene. In germline, CDR1 is MNHEY, CDR2 SVGEGT. The CDR3 spells CASSYNRDRNQETQYF. Written as DNA, the CDR3 is TGTGCCAGCAGTTACAATCGGGACAGGAACCAAGAGACCCAGTACTTC.

V and J are TRBV6-5 and TRBJ2-4; possibly TRBD2 for D (5 bases). V dropped 0 bases and J dropped 0 bases, with 9 bases sitting between them. Germline-derived CDR1 and CDR2 are MNHEY and SVGAGI. The CDR3 has 16 amino acids. The CDR3 nucleotides read TGTGCCAGCAGTTACTCGAGGGAGTTAGCCAAAAACATTCAGTACTTC. Translation gives CASSYSRELAKNIQYF.

The chain has TRBV7-3 and TRBJ1-1; 7 bases agree with TRBD1. This CDR3 spans 16 amino acids. In germline, CDR1 is SGHTA, CDR2 FQGTGA. Trimming removed 5 bases from V and 4 bases from J; junction bases left unmatched: 13. The CDR3 is CASSPNAGGTGTEAFF. The CDR3 nucleotides read TGTGCCAGCAGCCCCAATGCAGGGGGTACGGGCACTGAAGCTTTCTTT.

The chain combines TRBV18 with TRBJ2-3; D call uncertain. Looked up from germline, CDR1 is KGHSH and CDR2 is LQKENI. The CDR3 runs 13 residues. Trimming took off 5 bases at V and 6 bases at J, with 12 bases between the two ends. This chain's CDR3 is CASSSRVADTQYF. The CDR3 bases are TGTGCCAGCTCATCCCGGGTAGCTGATACGCAGTATTTT.

V and J are TRBV7-9 and TRBJ1-2; 10 bases align to TRBD1. V was clipped by 5 bases and J by 13 bases; unmatched bases: 13. The CDR3 totals 14 residues. CDR1 is SEHNR and CDR2 is FQNEAQ in the germline V gene (reference sequence). CDR3 coding DNA: TGTGCCAGCAGCCCACCGGGACAGGGGTTCCCTGGCACCTTC. This translates into CASSPPGQGFPGTF. Filled out from reference TRBV7-9 and TRBJ1-2, the complete variable domain reads DTGVSQNPRHKITKRGQNVTFRCDPISEHNRLYWYRQTLGQGPEFLTYFQNEAQLEKSRLLSDRFSAERPKGSFSTLEIQRTEQGDSAMYLCASSPPGQGFPGTFGSGTRLTVV.

This chain links TRBV5-1 with TRBJ2-7; 11 nucleotides match TRBD2. The CDR3 totals 16 residues. V lost 0 bases and J lost 2; bases outside the gene matches: 4. The germline gives CDR1 SGHRS, CDR2 YFSETQ. The CDR3 sequence is CASSLAVAGGPYEQYF. CDR3 nucleotides: TGCGCCAGCAGCTTGGCTGTAGCGGGAGGGCCCTACGAGCAGTACTTC.

This clone was detected a few times. CDR3 amino acids: CASSQLQAKPSGNTIYF. Written as DNA, the CDR3 is TGTGCCAGCAGCCAATTACAGGCCAAGCCCTCTGGAAACACCATATATTTT. The chain joins TRBV14 to TRBJ1-3, with D perhaps TRBD1 (5 bases). CDR1 and CDR2 from the germline V gene are SGHDN and FVKESK. V was cut by 2 bases and J by 0 bases, with 14 bases left in between. This CDR3 contains 17 residues.